These 16 T cell receptor beta chains share one sample of origin, sequenced in a study of T cells in Graves' hyperthyroidism and ophthalmopathy (dated by TCRdb to 2018 to 2020). The method behind the library was multiplex PCR. Sequencing was performed on an Illumina HiSeq 2000. Amplification of TCR beta CDR3 regions was carried out from RNA transcripts. A first-round RT-PCR of the TCR CDR3 used the HTBI primer set with the Qiagen OneStep RT-PCR kit. The public reads were quality trimmed at Q25 with fastp and then assembled into clones with MiXCR by TCRdb, keeping productive beta chains. A single entry per CDR3 protein holds the most common genes and DNA from its merged rows. Here the sample has around 480,000 distinct CDR3 sequences; around 15% occur a single time. 15% to 20% of the sample rests with the top ten. The sequenced sample consisted of blood. These receptors were collected from a woman between 18 and 30 years old with Graves' hyperthyroidism.

The CDR3, as DNA: TGTGCCAGCAGCCCCCCCCGGGTTTCCCGGGGCACAGATACGCAGTATTTT. Translation: CASSPPRVSRGTDTQYF. This chain uses TRBV7-9 with TRBJ2-3; D unresolved. Per the germline V gene, CDR1 is SEHNR and CDR2 is FQNEAQ (reference sequence). The V and J ends lost 5 bases and 1 base respectively, with 19 bases between them. The CDR3 spans 17 residues.

This chain's CDR3 is CASSVNPRPSTDTQYF. CDR3 nucleotides: TGTGCCAGCAGCGTCAACCCCCGCCCTAGCACAGATACGCAGTATTTT. This rearrangement joins TRBV5-4 to TRBJ2-3; D unresolved. V was trimmed by 4 bases and J by 0 bases, leaving 15 bases between them. In germline, CDR1 is SGHNT, CDR2 YYREEE (reference sequence). This CDR3 contains 16 residues.

Many counts were recorded for this clonotype. J is TRBJ2-7 and V is TRBV2; maybe TRBD1 (5 bases). Trimming took off 7 bases at V and 1 base at J, with 11 bases between the two ends. CDR1 and CDR2 from the germline V gene are SNHLY and FYNNEI. This CDR3 comprises 13 residues. CDR3 region: CASMKGLSYEQYF. DNA for the CDR3: TGTGCCAGCATGAAGGGGCTGTCCTACGAGCAGTACTTC.

This clonotype was seen only a few times. V and J are TRBV18 and TRBJ1-2, with D unclear. Between the trimmed V and J ends, which lost 6 bases and 6 bases, there was a span of 11 bases. The length of the CDR3 is 12 residues. The germline gives CDR1 KGHSH, CDR2 LQKENI. CDR3 nucleotide sequence: TGTGCCAGCTCCCGGAGCCAGGATGGCTACACCTTC. Protein product: CASSRSQDGYTF. Full variable domain (rest looked up from reference TRBV18 and TRBJ1-2): NAGVMQNPRHLVRRRGQEARLRCSPMKGHSHVYWYRQLPEEGLKFMVYLQKENIIDESGMPKERFSAEFPKEGPSILRIQQVVRGDSAAYFCASSRSQDGYTFGSGTRLTVV.

This clonotype was detected ten times or more. The chain couples TRBV6-1 to TRBJ1-1; 9 bases line up with TRBD1. Germline V CDR1 and CDR2: MNHNS, SASEGT. This CDR3 contains 14 residues. J gave up 1 base and V 6 bases, and 3 bases lay outside the gene matches. CDR3 DNA: TGTGCCAGCAGGCGACAGGGGGGGAACACTGAAGCTTTCTTT. Translation: CASRRQGGNTEAFF.

This clonotype was picked up many times. This chain's CDR3 is CASSRGTGYSTGELFF. The DNA of the CDR3 is TGTGCCAGCAGTAGGGGGACAGGGTACAGCACCGGGGAGCTGTTTTTT. The J gene is TRBJ2-2, the V gene TRBV2, with 9 bases fitting TRBD1. The CDR3 is made up of 16 amino acids. The germline V gene encodes CDR1 SNHLY and CDR2 FYNNEI. V lost 5 bases and J lost 4; bases outside the gene matches: 8.

Ten or more counts support this clonotype. The chain links TRBV7-8 to TRBJ1-5; D is uncertain. CDR1 and CDR2 (germline): SGHVS, FQNEAQ. Trimming removed 3 bases from V and 6 bases from J, with 12 bases in between. The CDR3 covers 14 residues. CDR3 region: CASSLARRAQPQHF. The CDR3 DNA sequence: TGTGCCAGCAGCTTGGCCAGGCGCGCTCAGCCCCAGCATTTT. The full variable domain, completed using reference TRBV7-8 and TRBJ1-5, is GAGVSQSPRYKVAKRGQDVALRCDPISGHVSLFWYQQALGQGPEFLTYFQNEAQLDKSGLPSDRFFAERPEGSVSTLKIQRTQQEDSAVYLCASSLARRAQPQHFGDGTRLSIL.

Ten or more counts support this clonotype. V usage is TRBV20-1 and J usage is TRBJ2-1, with D perhaps TRBD1 or TRBD2 (7 bases each). This CDR3 spans 14 amino acids. The germline V and J ends were trimmed by 1 base and 8 bases, with 15 bases remaining between them. CDR1 and CDR2 (germline): DFQATT, SNEGSKA (reference sequence). The CDR3 DNA is TGCAGTGCTAGAGGGATGACAGGGAGGGATGAGCAGTTCTTC. This translates into CSARGMTGRDEQFF.

In this sample, this clonotype turned up many times. The V and J genes are TRBV30 and TRBJ2-5; 9 bases fit TRBD1. There are 17 residues in the CDR3. The germline V gene has CDR1 GTSNPN and CDR2 SVGIG (reference sequence). Trimming at V came to 6 bases and at J to 5 bases, leaving 19 bases not matched to a gene. The chain's CDR3 is CACPQGTGTTIQETQYF. CDR3 DNA: TGTGCCTGCCCACAGGGGACAGGGACCACTATTCAGGAGACCCAGTACTTC.

This clonotype was detected ten times or more. This sequence joins TRBV6-1 and TRBJ1-1; the match to TRBD1 covers 7 bases. V was pared by 7 bases and J by 7 bases, with 9 bases of the junction left unmatched. Germline V gene lookup returns CDR1 MNHNS and CDR2 SASEGT. The CDR3 covers 13 residues. CDR3 coding DNA: TGTGCCAGCAACCATCTTGACAGGGATGAAGCTTTCTTT. Translation gives CASNHLDRDEAFF.

This clonotype came up many times. V is TRBV2 and J is TRBJ1-2, with 10 bases lining up with TRBD1. V was clipped by 6 bases and J by 8 bases; unmatched bases: 9. CDR1 and CDR2 (germline): SNHLY, FYNNEI. The CDR3 consists of 14 residues. In nucleotides, the CDR3 is TGTGCCAGCAGAACCGGGACAGGGGTACGAGGCTACACCTTC. It yields the protein CASRTGTGVRGYTF.

At least ten counts were recorded for this clonotype. The genes are TRBV30 and TRBJ2-7; possibly TRBD1 for D (5 bases). Germline V gene lookup returns CDR1 GTSNPN and CDR2 SVGIG (reference sequence). The CDR3 has 14 amino acids. V dropped 0 bases and J dropped 3 bases, with 12 bases sitting between them. CDR3 nucleotides: TGTGCCTGGAGTGTACGGACACCGATCTACGAGCAGTACGTC. Its translation is CAWSVRTPIYEQYV.

Ten or more counts support this clonotype. CDR3 loop: CASSSQGAVYEQYF. In nucleotides, the CDR3 is TGTGCCAGCAGTTCACAGGGGGCTGTCTACGAGCAGTACTTC. J is TRBJ2-7 and V is TRBV27; TRBD1 matches at 9 bases. CDR1 and CDR2 from the germline V gene are MNHEY and SMNVEV (reference sequence). V gave up 4 bases and J gave up 3 bases; unmatched junction bases: 4. This CDR3 contains 14 residues.

This clonotype was recorded once. Just one base apart from a much larger clone, this may be a read error. The rearrangement links TRBV10-3 to TRBJ2-7; 10 nucleotides align to TRBD1. CDR3 length equals 14 residues. The J segment lost 9 bases and the V segment lost 10 bases, leaving 15 bases of the junction unmatched. Germline V CDR1 and CDR2: ENHRY, SYGVKD. The CDR3 nucleotides read TGTGCCAGCACAACCGCCGGGACAGGGGCCGTGCAGTACTTC. Amino acids: CASTTAGTGAVQYF.

This clonotype was found many times. This rearrangement joins TRBV29-1 to TRBJ1-2; 11 bases are shared with TRBD1. V was pared by 5 bases and J by 7 bases, with 9 bases of the junction left unmatched. The CDR3 sequence is 14 residues long. From germline, CDR1 is SQVTM and CDR2 ANQGSEA. Here the CDR3 DNA reads TGCAGCGTTACATCCGGGACAGGGGGGGCTGGCTACACCTTC. Protein product: CSVTSGTGGAGYTF. The full variable domain, in which reference TRBV29-1 and TRBJ1-2 provide the parts outside the CDR3, is SAVISQKPSRDICQRGTSLTIQCQVDSQVTMMFWYRQQPGQSLTLIATANQGSEATYESGFVIDKFPISRPNLTFSTLTVSNMSPEDSSIYLCSVTSGTGGAGYTFGSGTRLTVV.

At least ten counts were recorded for this clonotype. The CDR3 reads CASSLDVRTGGYNEQFF. The CDR3 DNA follows: TGTGCCAGCAGCTTAGATGTTAGGACAGGGGGCTACAATGAGCAGTTCTTC. V and J are TRBV7-2 and TRBJ2-1; 10 bases fit TRBD1. Germline-derived CDR1 and CDR2 are SGHTA and FQGNSA. J lost 3 bases, V lost 1 base, and 6 bases had no gene match. This CDR3 has 17 amino acids.